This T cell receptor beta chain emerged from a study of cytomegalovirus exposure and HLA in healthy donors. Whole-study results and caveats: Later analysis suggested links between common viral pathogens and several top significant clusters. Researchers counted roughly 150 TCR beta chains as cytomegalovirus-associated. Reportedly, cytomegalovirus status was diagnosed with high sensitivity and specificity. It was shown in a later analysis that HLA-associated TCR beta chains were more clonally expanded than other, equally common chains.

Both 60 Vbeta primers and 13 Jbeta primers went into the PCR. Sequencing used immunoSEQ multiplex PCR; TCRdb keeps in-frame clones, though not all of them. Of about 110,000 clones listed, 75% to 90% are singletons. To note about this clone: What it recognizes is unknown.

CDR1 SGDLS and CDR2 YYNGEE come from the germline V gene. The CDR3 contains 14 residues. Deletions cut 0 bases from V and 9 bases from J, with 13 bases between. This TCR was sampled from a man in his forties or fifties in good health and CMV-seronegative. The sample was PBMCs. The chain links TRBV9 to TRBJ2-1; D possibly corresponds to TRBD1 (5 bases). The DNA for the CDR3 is TGTGCCAGCAGCGTAGGGGGAAGGGGAAGTGAGCAGTTCTTC. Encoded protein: CASSVGGRGSEQFF. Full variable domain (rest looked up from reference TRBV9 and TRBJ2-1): DSGVTQTPKHLITATGQRVTLRCSPRSGDLSVYWYQQSLDQGLQFLIQYYNGEERAKGNILERFSAQQFPDLHSELNLSSLELGDSALYFCASSVGGRGSEQFFGPGTRLTVL.